Shown below are 23 T cell receptor beta chains from a single sample sequenced in a study of cytomegalovirus exposure and HLA in healthy donors. Both 60 Vbeta primers and 13 Jbeta primers went into the PCR. The protocol was immunoSEQ multiplex PCR, while the TCRdb copy is restricted to in-frame clones and leaves out a portion. Here the sample table reports roughly 120,000 clones. The sequencing sample was made of PBMCs. The receptor set was obtained from a man in his late teens or twenties in good health and CMV-seronegative.

CDR3 sequence (DNA): TGTGCCAGCAGACCAGACGGGACAAACTATGGCTACACCTTC. Protein: CASRPDGTNYGYTF. V and J are TRBV28 and TRBJ1-2; TRBD1 is a possible D gene (6 bases). CDR1 is MDHEN and CDR2 is SYDVKM in the germline V gene. Between the trimmed V and J ends, which lost 6 bases and 2 bases, there was a span of 13 bases. The CDR3 covers 14 residues.

V and J are TRBV30 and TRBJ2-7; no definite D call. This CDR3 region has 12 residues. With 0 bases removed from V and 3 bases from J, the gap between germline ends came to 6 bases. Germline V gene sequence: CDR1 GTSNPN, CDR2 SVGIG (reference sequence). The chain's CDR3 is CAWSVSRYEQYF. In nucleotides, the CDR3 is TGTGCCTGGAGTGTATCCCGCTACGAGCAGTACTTC.

The chain links TRBV6-5 to TRBJ2-7; D is perhaps TRBD2 (6 bases). From germline, CDR1 is MNHEY and CDR2 SVGAGI. This CDR3 has 13 amino acids. Deletions cut 2 bases from V and 6 bases from J, with 11 bases between. CDR3 residues: CASSYLRRGEQYF. The DNA for the CDR3 is TGTGCCAGCAGTTACCTAAGGAGGGGCGAGCAGTACTTC.

This sequence joins TRBV6-1 and TRBJ2-1; D not resolved. V lost 1 base, J lost 4 bases, and 5 bases lay in between. From germline, CDR1 is MNHNS and CDR2 SASEGT. This CDR3 is 13 amino acids long. The CDR3 reads CASSEVAYNEQFF. CDR3 in DNA: TGTGCCAGCAGTGAAGTAGCATACAATGAGCAGTTCTTC.

The CDR3 DNA is TGTGCCAGCAGTTCCAGGGTCCAACAGCCCCAGCATTTT. Protein sequence: CASSSRVQQPQHF. The gene calls are TRBV27 and TRBJ1-5, with a weak D call TRBD1 (5 bases). Looked up from germline, CDR1 is MNHEY and CDR2 is SMNVEV (reference sequence). The CDR3 sequence is 13 residues long. Between the trimmed V and J ends, which lost 4 bases and 7 bases, there was a span of 11 bases.

The V gene is TRBV19, the J gene TRBJ2-1; 15 bases line up with TRBD2. The V segment lost 7 bases and the J segment 9 bases; nucleotides outside the gene matches: 10. Germline lookup yields CDR1 LNHDA and CDR2 SQIVND (reference sequence). The CDR3 is made up of 16 amino acids. The CDR3 coding sequence is TGTGCCAGTAAAACGCCGGGACTAGCGGGAGGCAGTGAGCAGTTCTTC. Translated: CASKTPGLAGGSEQFF.

CDR3 sequence: CASSHSFEKLFF. DNA for the CDR3: TGCGCCAGCAGCCACTCGTTCGAAAAACTGTTTTTT. This rearrangement joins TRBV4-1 to TRBJ1-4; D is unresolved. The CDR3 covers 12 residues. V was pared by 3 bases and J by 8 bases, with 7 bases between. The germline gives CDR1 MGHRA, CDR2 YSYEKL.

The V gene is TRBV20-1, the J gene TRBJ1-2, with 8 bases identical to TRBD1. Germline CDR1 reads DFQATT; CDR2 reads SNEGSKA (reference sequence). Trimming cost V 7 bases and J 8 bases; bases outside gene matches: 6. CDR3 size: 11 residues. The CDR3 DNA sequence: TGCAGTGTCGACAGGGGAGAAGGCTACACCTTC. It yields the protein CSVDRGEGYTF.

DNA of the CDR3: TGTGCCAGCAGGAAAGACGGAGCCTACAATGAGCAGTTCTTC. It translates to CASRKDGAYNEQFF. J is TRBJ2-1 and V is TRBV2; D gene uncertain. CDR1 and CDR2 from the germline V gene are SNHLY and FYNNEI. This CDR3 spans 14 amino acids. The V and J ends lost 6 bases and 2 bases respectively, with 11 bases between them.

The chain combines TRBV7-8 with TRBJ2-3; 7 bases fit TRBD1. This CDR3 comprises 17 residues. The V gene end was trimmed by 2 bases and the J gene end by 1 base; junction bases not matched to a gene: 9. Germline CDR1 and CDR2: SGHVS and FQNEAQ. The CDR3 region has the DNA TGTGCCAGCAGCTTATCGGCGACAGGGTACCGCACAGATACGCAGTATTTT. Its protein product is CASSLSATGYRTDTQYF.

J is TRBJ2-2 and V is TRBV19; TRBD1 agrees at 9 bases. J was trimmed by 5 bases and V by 3 bases; bases with no gene match: 13. The CDR3 spans 18 residues. CDR1 is LNHDA and CDR2 is SQIVND in the germline V gene (reference sequence). The CDR3 bases are TGTGCCAGTAGTATCCCCTTGGGGACAGGGAGGGGAACCGGGGAGCTGTTTTTT. Protein product: CASSIPLGTGRGTGELFF.

The chain carries TRBV27 and TRBJ2-7; 11 bases fit TRBD1. The germline V gene has CDR1 MNHEY and CDR2 SMNVEV (reference sequence). This CDR3 spans 15 amino acids. V was pared by 3 bases and J by 7 bases, with 8 bases of the junction left unmatched. The CDR3 bases are TGTGCCAGCAGTTTTAGCGGACAGGGGGCGGGAGAGCAGTACTTC. This sequence encodes CASSFSGQGAGEQYF.

The chain is built from TRBV20-1 and TRBJ2-7, with D possibly being TRBD2 (5 bases). In germline, CDR1 is DFQATT, CDR2 SNEGSKA (reference sequence). The CDR3 runs to 11 residues. Between the trimmed V and J ends, which lost 6 bases and 0 bases, there was a span of 6 bases. Here the CDR3 reads CSARDSYEQYF. CDR3 bases: TGCAGTGCACGGGACTCCTACGAGCAGTACTTC.

The rearrangement joins TRBV7-9 to TRBJ2-3; D may be TRBD2 (7 bases). The CDR3 runs to 16 residues. In germline, CDR1 is SEHNR, CDR2 FQNEAQ (reference sequence). Trimming left V 5 bases short and J 2 bases short, with 17 bases between. The CDR3 reads CASSVGGHITTDTQYF. The CDR3 nucleotides read TGTGCCAGCAGCGTCGGGGGGCATATTACCACAGATACGCAGTATTTT.

This sequence joins TRBV28 and TRBJ1-1, with 7 bases identical to TRBD1. Germline CDR1 is MDHEN and CDR2 is SYDVKM. V gave up 5 bases and J gave up 2 bases; unmatched junction bases: 5. The CDR3 is made up of 14 amino acids. DNA for the CDR3: TGTGCCAGCAGTAAAGACAGGGTTAACACTGAAGCTTTCTTT. It yields the protein CASSKDRVNTEAFF.

The rearrangement links TRBV7-9 to TRBJ1-1; a possible D gene is TRBD1 (6 bases). The CDR3 extends over 14 amino acids. Germline CDR1 reads SEHNR; CDR2 reads FQNEAQ (reference sequence). The V gene lost 8 bases and the J gene lost 2 bases, with 15 bases spanning the gap. CDR3 bases: TGTGCCAGCCGTCGCAGGGGCGAAAACACTGAAGCTTTCTTT. It translates to CASRRRGENTEAFF.

This chain connects TRBV2 to TRBJ2-5, with 10 bases lining up with TRBD2. J lost 0 bases, V lost 0 bases, and 10 bases had no gene match. The CDR3 has 19 amino acids. The germline gives CDR1 SNHLY, CDR2 FYNNEI. CDR3 amino acids: CASSEALLAGVGYQETQYF. CDR3 in DNA: TGTGCCAGCAGTGAAGCCCTCCTAGCGGGAGTGGGGTACCAAGAGACCCAGTACTTC.

The CDR3 region is CASSSGQGAKQPQHF. The CDR3 bases are TGTGCCAGCAGTTCGGGACAGGGGGCTAAACAGCCCCAGCATTTT. This rearrangement joins TRBV28 to TRBJ1-5; TRBD1 matches at 12 bases. Germline CDR1 MDHEN, CDR2 SYDVKM. The length of the CDR3 is 15 residues. After removal of 4 bases from V and 7 bases from J, the junction contained 5 bases not matched to a gene.

The gene calls are TRBV28 and TRBJ1-4; 8 nucleotides match TRBD1. J lost 7 bases, V lost 3 bases, and 4 bases had no gene match. Germline V gene lookup returns CDR1 MDHEN and CDR2 SYDVKM. The CDR3 loop spans 14 amino acids. CDR3: CASSLGGQVEKLFF. For the CDR3, the DNA is TGTGCCAGCAGTTTGGGGGGACAGGTTGAAAAACTGTTTTTT.

This rearrangement joins TRBV19 to TRBJ1-1; D not certain. Trimming removed 1 base at V and 4 bases at J, with 7 bases between. This CDR3 is built from 13 residues. Germline CDR1 is LNHDA and CDR2 is SQIVND (reference sequence). CDR3 nucleotide sequence: TGTGCCAGTAGTATAGGAGGAAGCACTGAAGCTTTCTTT. This gives the protein CASSIGGSTEAFF.

Turning to this clone: Other DNA sequences of this sample code for an identical CDR3. V usage is TRBV7-2 and J usage is TRBJ2-7; D remains ambiguous. This CDR3 is built from 14 residues. Looked up from germline, CDR1 is SGHTA and CDR2 is FQGNSA. The V end lost 2 bases, the J end lost 0 bases, and 8 bases lay between the germline ends. CDR3 sequence: CASSLSHSSYEQYF. The CDR3 DNA follows: TGTGCCAGCAGCTTAAGTCACAGCTCCTACGAGCAGTACTTC.

The chain has TRBV5-1 and TRBJ2-7; the match to TRBD1 covers 10 bases. V shed 2 bases, J shed 2 bases, and the junction held 1 base outside the gene matches. CDR1 SGHRS and CDR2 YFSETQ come from the germline V gene. The length of the CDR3 is 14 residues. CDR3 in amino acids: CASSLGTGAYEQYF. Written as DNA, the CDR3 is TGCGCCAGCAGCTTAGGGACAGGGGCCTACGAGCAGTACTTC.

The chain uses TRBV6-5 and TRBJ1-2; D not certain. The CDR3 spans 14 residues. V gave up 1 base and J gave up 0 bases, with 6 bases separating them. Germline CDR1 MNHEY, CDR2 SVGAGI. CDR3 protein: CASSYYAANYGYTF. The CDR3 bases are TGTGCCAGCAGTTACTATGCAGCTAACTATGGCTACACCTTC.